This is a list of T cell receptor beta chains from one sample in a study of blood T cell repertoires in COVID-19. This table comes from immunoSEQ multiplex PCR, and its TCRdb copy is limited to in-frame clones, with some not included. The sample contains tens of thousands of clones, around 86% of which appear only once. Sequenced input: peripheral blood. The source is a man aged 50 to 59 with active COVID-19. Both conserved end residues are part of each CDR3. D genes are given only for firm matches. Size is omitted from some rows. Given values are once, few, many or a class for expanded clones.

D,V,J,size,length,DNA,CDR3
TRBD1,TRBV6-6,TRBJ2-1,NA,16,TGTGCCAGCAGTTACGGCGCAGGGGGCTCCTACAATGAGCAGTTCTTC,CASSYGAGGSYNEQFF
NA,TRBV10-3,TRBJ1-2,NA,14,TGTGCCATCAGACCCCAGGGGAAGGACTATGGCTACACCTTC,CAIRPQGKDYGYTF
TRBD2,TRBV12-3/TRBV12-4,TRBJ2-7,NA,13,TGTGCCAGCAGTCCAGGGACTAGATACGAGCAGTACTTC,CASSPGTRYEQYF
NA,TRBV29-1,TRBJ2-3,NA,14,TGCAGCGTTGCCCGACAGATCGGCACAGATACGCAGTATTTT,CSVARQIGTDTQYF
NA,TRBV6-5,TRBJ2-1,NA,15,TGTGCCAGCAGTTTACGGGGTAGCTCCTACAATGAGCAGTTCTTC,CASSLRGSSYNEQFF
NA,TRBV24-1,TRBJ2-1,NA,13,TGTGCCACCAGTGATGCAGGTTACAATGAGCAGTTCTTC,CATSDAGYNEQFF
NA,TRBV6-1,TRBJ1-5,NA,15,TGTGCCAGCAGTGAGTGGACAGTACGTAATCAGCCCCAGCATTTT,CASSEWTVRNQPQHF
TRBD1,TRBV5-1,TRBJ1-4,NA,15,TGCGCCAGCAGTTCTGACAGGGGGAGTGGTGAAAAACTGTTTTTT,CASSSDRGSGEKLFF
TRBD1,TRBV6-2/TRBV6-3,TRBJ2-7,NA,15,TGTGCCAGCAGTGATGACAGGGGCGGACCCTACGAGCAGTACTTC,CASSDDRGGPYEQYF
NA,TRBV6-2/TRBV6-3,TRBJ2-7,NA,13,TGTGCCAGCAGCCCAGCGTACAACTACGAGCAGTACTTC,CASSPAYNYEQYF
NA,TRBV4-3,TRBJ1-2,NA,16,TGCGCCAGCAGCCAACAATCCGGCGGGGTAGCCTATGGCTACACCTTC,CASSQQSGGVAYGYTF
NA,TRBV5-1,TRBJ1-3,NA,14,TGCGCCAGCAGCGAAGCGAGCTCTGGAAACACCATATATTTT,CASSEASSGNTIYF
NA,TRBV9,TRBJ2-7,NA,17,TGTGCCAGCAGCGTAGGCGCTACTACTAGCATAGCGTACGAGCAGTACTTC,CASSVGATTSIAYEQYF
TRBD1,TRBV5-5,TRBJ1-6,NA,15,TGTGCCAGCAGCGGACAGGGGGCTTTCGATTCACCCCTCCACTTT,CASSGQGAFDSPLHF
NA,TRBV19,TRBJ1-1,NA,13,TGTGCCAGTAGTATGACAGGGAACACTGAAGCTTTCTTT,CASSMTGNTEAFF
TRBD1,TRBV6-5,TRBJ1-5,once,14,TGTGCCAGCAGTCTACAGGGGGGCAATCAGCCCCAGCATTTT,CASSLQGGNQPQHF
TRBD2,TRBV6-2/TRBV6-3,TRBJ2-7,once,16,TGTGCCAGCAGCCGCGGGACTAGCGGGAAGCTCTACGAGCAGTACTTC,CASSRGTSGKLYEQYF
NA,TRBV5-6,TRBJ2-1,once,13,TGTGCCAGCAGCACCTTTGAGGCTAGCGTCCAGTTCTTC,CASSTFEASVQFF
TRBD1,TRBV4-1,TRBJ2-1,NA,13,TGCGCCACCGGGGACAGACCGTACAATGAGCAGTTCTTC,CATGDRPYNEQFF
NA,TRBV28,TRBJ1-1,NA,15,TGTGCCAGCAGTTTAACGCAGGCACTGAACACTGAAGCTTTCTTT,CASSLTQALNTEAFF
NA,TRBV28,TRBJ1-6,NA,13,TGTGCCAGCTTAAGGACACCCAATTCACCCCTCCACTTT,CASLRTPNSPLHF
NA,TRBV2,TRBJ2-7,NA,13,TGTGCCAGCGGAGCAGAAGTAGGTGACGAGCAGTACTTC,CASGAEVGDEQYF
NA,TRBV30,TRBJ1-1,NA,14,TGTGCCTGGAGTTCCCAGGGAAGGGGCACTGAAGCTTTCTTT,CAWSSQGRGTEAFF
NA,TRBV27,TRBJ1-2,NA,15,TGTGCCAGCAGTTTATCCCCCCGGGGGGGCTGGGGCTACACCTTC,CASSLSPRGGWGYTF
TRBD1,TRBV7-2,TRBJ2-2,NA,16,TGTGCCAGCAGCTTAAACAGGGGGCGTGGCACCGGGGAGCTGTTTTTT,CASSLNRGRGTGELFF
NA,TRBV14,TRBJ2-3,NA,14,TGTGCCAGCAGCCAATACCCGGAGACAGATACGCAGTATTTT,CASSQYPETDTQYF
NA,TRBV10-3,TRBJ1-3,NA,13,TGTGCCATCAGAGGGGTCGGCGGAAACACCATATATTTT,CAIRGVGGNTIYF
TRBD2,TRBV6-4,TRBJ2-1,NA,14,TGTGCCAGCAGTGACTCGACCGGGGGGAGAGAGCAGTTCTTC,CASSDSTGGREQFF
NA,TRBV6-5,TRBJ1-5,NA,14,TGTGCCACCTCACAGGGAGTTGGCAATCAGCCCCAGCATTTT,CATSQGVGNQPQHF
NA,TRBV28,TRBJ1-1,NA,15,TGTGCCAGCACCCTAGGCGGGGCCTCGAACACTGAAGCTTTCTTT,CASTLGGASNTEAFF
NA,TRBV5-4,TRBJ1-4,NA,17,TGTGCCAGCAGCATCGACCCCGGGGAGGCCCTTGCCGGGGAACTGTTTTTT,CASSIDPGEALAGELFF
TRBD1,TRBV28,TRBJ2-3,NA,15,TGTGCCAGCACTACCCAGGGGGCGATTACAGATACGCAGTATTTT,CASTTQGAITDTQYF
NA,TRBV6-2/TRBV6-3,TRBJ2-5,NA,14,TGTGCCAGCAGTTACTCGGGTAGCTTTAAGACCCAGTACTTC,CASSYSGSFKTQYF
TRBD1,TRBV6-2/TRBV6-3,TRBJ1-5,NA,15,TGTGCCAGCAGCCTCAGGGGGGACGCCAATCAGCCCCAGCATTTT,CASSLRGDANQPQHF
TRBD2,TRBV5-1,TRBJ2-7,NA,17,TGCGCCAGCAGCTTGGGGGGCGGGAGGGAAAGCTCCTACGAGCAGTACTTC,CASSLGGGRESSYEQYF
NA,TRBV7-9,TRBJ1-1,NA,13,TGTGCCAGCAGCTCACAGGTTAACACTGAAGCTTTCTTT,CASSSQVNTEAFF
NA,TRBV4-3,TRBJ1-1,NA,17,TGCGCCAGCAGGAGCCAAGCGGGGCACCTCCATGGGGGTGAAGCTTTCTTT,CASRSQAGHLHGGEAFF
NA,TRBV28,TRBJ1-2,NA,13,TGTGCCAGCAGTTTAGGCCCGGGACTTGGCTACACCTTC,CASSLGPGLGYTF
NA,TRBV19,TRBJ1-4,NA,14,TGTGCCAGTACGAATAACAGGGCCCCTGAAAAACTGTTTTTT,CASTNNRAPEKLFF
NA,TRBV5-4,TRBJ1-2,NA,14,TGTGCCAGCAGCTTGATTCGGGGGGCGAAAGGCTACACCTTC,CASSLIRGAKGYTF
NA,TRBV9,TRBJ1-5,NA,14,TGTGCCAGCAGCCCAGCGGGCGGGAATCAGCCCCAGCATTTT,CASSPAGGNQPQHF
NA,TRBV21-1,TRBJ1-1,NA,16,TGTGCCAGCAGCCTAGGCCAAAAGACAGAGAACACTGAAGCTTTCTTT,CASSLGQKTENTEAFF
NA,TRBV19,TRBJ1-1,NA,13,TGTGCCAGTAGGTTCAGGGGGAACACTGAAGCTTTCTTT,CASRFRGNTEAFF
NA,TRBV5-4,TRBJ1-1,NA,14,TGTGCCAGCAGCTTGGGTCCCTCGAACACTGAAGCTTTCTTT,CASSLGPSNTEAFF
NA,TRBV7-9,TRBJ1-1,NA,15,TGTGCCAGCAGTACCCAGGGAGGGCCGAACACTGAAGCTTTCTTT,CASSTQGGPNTEAFF
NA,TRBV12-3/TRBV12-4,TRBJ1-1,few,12,TGTGCCAGCAGTTTAAACCAGCGGAATGCTTTCTTT,CASSLNQRNAFF
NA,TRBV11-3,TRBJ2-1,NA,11,TGTGCCAGCAGCTTAGGGACAGAGCAGTTCTTC,CASSLGTEQFF
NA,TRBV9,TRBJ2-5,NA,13,TGTGCCAGCAGCCCTAGACCGGGGGAGACCCAGTACTTC,CASSPRPGETQYF
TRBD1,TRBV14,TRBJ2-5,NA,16,TGTGCCAGCAGCCCAAGTCTGACAGGGGCAAGGGAGACCCAGTACTTC,CASSPSLTGARETQYF
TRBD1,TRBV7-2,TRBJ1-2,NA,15,TGTGCCAGCAGCTTAGCCGAACAGGGGCCCTATGGCTACACCTTC,CASSLAEQGPYGYTF
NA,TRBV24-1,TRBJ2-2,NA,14,TGTGCCACCAGTGATTTACTAGACACCGGGGAGCTGTTTTTT,CATSDLLDTGELFF